These 30 T cell receptor beta chains originate from one sample sequenced in a study of cytotoxic CD8 clonotypes in ibrutinib-treated CLL. Only in-frame clones appear in the TCRdb table, and some are missing; sequencing was by immunoSEQ multiplex PCR. Among roughly 180,000 clones listed, under 90% were seen once. This specimen consisted of PBMCs, obtained after 24 months of ibrutinib treatment. The receptors shown here come from a human donor with chronic lymphocytic leukemia.

This clone was observed a handful of times. This chain's CDR3 is CAWHRGGGELFF. CDR3 coding DNA: TGTGCCTGGCACAGGGGTGGGGGGGAGCTGTTTTTT. The chain is built from TRBV30 and TRBJ2-2, with 7 bases that match TRBD1. Germline-derived CDR1 and CDR2 are GTSNPN and SVGIG (reference sequence). The CDR3 loop spans 12 amino acids. V trimming: 5 bases; J trimming: 8 bases; junction bases outside the gene matches: 5.

This chain links TRBV4-3 with TRBJ2-5; D uncertain. The CDR3 runs 15 residues. Germline CDR1 and CDR2: LGHNA and YSLEER. The V and J ends lost 4 bases and 5 bases respectively, with 17 bases between them. The CDR3: CASSRVSKLGETQYF. The CDR3 DNA reads as TGCGCCAGCAGCCGTGTGAGCAAGCTGGGGGAGACCCAGTACTTC.

This clone was seen only once. This CDR3 reads CASSLVRTEAFF. In DNA form, the CDR3 reads TGTGCCAGCAGCTTAGTAAGGACTGAAGCTTTCTTT. V is TRBV11-1 and J is TRBJ1-1, with D unresolved. Trimming removed 1 base from V and 5 bases from J, with 5 bases in between. The CDR3 length is 12 residues. Germline V lookup: CDR1 SGHAT, CDR2 FQDESV (reference sequence).

The chain couples TRBV6-5 to TRBJ1-4; 7 bases map to TRBD1. J was trimmed by 8 bases and V by 5 bases; bases with no gene match: 8. This CDR3 is 14 amino acids long. From germline, CDR1 is MNHEY and CDR2 SVGAGI. As DNA, the CDR3 is TGTGCCAGCAGTCAGGACAGGAAAGGCGAAAAACTGTTTTTT. It codes for CASSQDRKGEKLFF.

This chain uses TRBV5-1 with TRBJ1-4; tentatively, D is TRBD1 (6 bases). Germline CDR1 is SGHRS and CDR2 is YFSETQ. The ends were cut back, 4 bases at V and 8 bases at J, with 18 bases in the middle. There are 15 residues in the CDR3. CDR3 sequence (DNA): TGCGCCAGCAGCGCGGAAGGGGGGCTGAGGGAAAAACTGTTTTTT. It codes for CASSAEGGLREKLFF.

The CDR3: CASREGLTPNSPLHF. For the CDR3, the DNA is TGTGCCAGTAGGGAGGGGCTGACCCCCAATTCACCCCTCCACTTT. V usage is TRBV19 and J usage is TRBJ1-6; maybe TRBD1 (5 bases). V shed 6 bases and J shed 7 bases, with 16 bases lying between them. This CDR3 region has 15 residues. Germline assignment: CDR1 LNHDA and CDR2 SQIVND (reference sequence).

The rearrangement uses TRBV27 and TRBJ1-2; 7 bases match TRBD1. In germline, CDR1 is MNHEY, CDR2 SMNVEV (reference sequence). There are 14 residues in the CDR3. V dropped 10 bases and J dropped 4; count of bases not matched to a gene: 12. In DNA, the CDR3 is TGTGCCACCGCCCTGGAGGGACAGAGCTATGGCTACACCTTC. The encoded protein is CATALEGQSYGYTF.

The chain has TRBV7-2 and TRBJ1-1; perhaps TRBD1 as D (6 bases). V was clipped by 1 base and J by 4 bases, with 13 bases between them. CDR3 size: 15 residues. Per the germline V gene, CDR1 is SGHTA and CDR2 is FQGNSA. The CDR3 bases are TGTGCCAGCAGCTTAGTTGGGGGCGGGATCACTGAAGCTTTCTTT. It is translated as CASSLVGGGITEAFF.

CDR3 DNA: TGTGCCAGCAGTTTCCGGACTAGGACAGATACGCAGTATTTT. Translated: CASSFRTRTDTQYF. The rearrangement uses TRBV27 and TRBJ2-3, with 7 positions matching TRBD2. This CDR3 has 14 residues. Looked up from germline, CDR1 is MNHEY and CDR2 is SMNVEV (reference sequence). After removal of 3 bases from V and 3 bases from J, the junction contained 3 bases not matched to a gene.

The sample holds one count of this clone. V gene TRBV7-3 combines with J gene TRBJ2-2; no reliable D call. Germline V gene lookup returns CDR1 SGHTA and CDR2 FQGTGA. This CDR3 is 14 amino acids long. V was shortened by 0 bases and J by 6 bases, with 8 bases between the two germline ends. Written as DNA, the CDR3 is TGTGCCAGCAGCTTAACGTTAAAGTCCGGGGAGCTGTTTTTT. This gives the protein CASSLTLKSGELFF.

This clone was observed a few times. The rearrangement uses TRBV25-1 and TRBJ1-1, with D possibly matching TRBD1 (5 bases). CDR1 MGHDK and CDR2 SYGVNS come from the germline V gene. V lost 6 bases and J 11 bases, leaving 25 bases between the germline ends. The CDR3 totals 15 residues. The CDR3 protein is CASREVGEGYPGAFF. The CDR3 DNA reads as TGTGCCAGCAGGGAGGTAGGGGAAGGATACCCCGGGGCTTTCTTT.

This chain uses TRBV18 with TRBJ2-7; perhaps TRBD1 as D (6 bases). Germline assignment: CDR1 KGHSH and CDR2 LQKENI. V gave up 2 bases and J gave up 7 bases, with 21 bases separating them. The CDR3 is made up of 16 amino acids. The chain's CDR3 is CASSPIITGLVGEQYF. DNA of the CDR3: TGTGCCAGCTCACCAATTATAACAGGGCTTGTGGGGGAGCAGTACTTC. The full variable domain, in which reference TRBV18 and TRBJ2-7 provide the parts outside the CDR3, is NAGVMQNPRHLVRRRGQEARLRCSPMKGHSHVYWYRQLPEEGLKFMVYLQKENIIDESGMPKERFSAEFPKEGPSILRIQQVVRGDSAAYFCASSPIITGLVGEQYFGPGTRLTVT.

The chain combines TRBV5-1 with TRBJ2-1, with TRBD1 matching 10 bases. The CDR3 totals 15 residues. V shed 4 bases and J 6 bases; nucleotides not matched to a gene: 7. Germline V gene sequence: CDR1 SGHRS, CDR2 YFSETQ. The CDR3 sequence: CASSPRQGAPNEQFF. The CDR3 coding sequence is TGCGCCAGCAGCCCCCGACAGGGGGCTCCCAATGAGCAGTTCTTC. The full variable domain, rest sourced from reference TRBV5-1 and TRBJ2-1, is KAGVTQTPRYLIKTRGQQVTLSCSPISGHRSVSWYQQTPGQGLQFLFEYFSETQRNKGNFPGRFSGRQFSNSRSEMNVSTLELGDSALYLCASSPRQGAPNEQFFGPGTRLTVL.

This clone showed up just once. The chain joins TRBV27 to TRBJ1-3; the D is unclear. This CDR3 region has 13 residues. V dropped 6 bases and J dropped 11 bases, with 17 bases sitting between them. Germline V CDR1 and CDR2: MNHEY, SMNVEV (reference sequence). The CDR3 bases are TGTGCCAGCAGGAACCCCAAAAAAAGCGCCATATATTTT. This sequence encodes CASRNPKKSAIYF.

The CDR3 here is CASTAGEKLFF. CDR3 bases: TGTGCCAGCACCGCTGGAGAAAAACTGTTTTTT. This rearrangement joins TRBV14 to TRBJ1-4; D is unclear. Trimming removed 7 bases from V and 8 bases from J, with 8 bases in between. Germline CDR1 and CDR2: SGHDN and FVKESK. The CDR3 length is 11 residues.

This chain connects TRBV19 to TRBJ2-1; 10 bases fit TRBD1. The CDR3 is made up of 12 amino acids. V shed 8 bases, J shed 7 bases, and the junction held 2 bases outside the gene matches. CDR1 and CDR2 from the germline V gene are LNHDA and SQIVND (reference sequence). The CDR3 DNA follows: TGTGCCAGTGGGACAGGGGTGAATGAGCAGTTCTTC. Protein sequence: CASGTGVNEQFF.

The J gene is TRBJ1-4, the V gene TRBV28; possible D gene TRBD1, 6 bases. This CDR3 has 15 amino acids. CDR1 MDHEN and CDR2 SYDVKM come from the germline V gene. The germline V and J ends were trimmed by 3 bases and 3 bases, with 11 bases remaining between them. DNA of the CDR3: TGTGCCAGCAGTTTTCAGGGGTATTCTAATGAAAAACTGTTTTTT. Translated: CASSFQGYSNEKLFF.

For the CDR3, the DNA is TGTGCCAGCAGTGAGGTAGGGACAGGGTCTAACTATGGCTACACCTTC. It codes for CASSEVGTGSNYGYTF. The chain carries TRBV27 and TRBJ1-2, with 9 nucleotides matching TRBD1. The J segment lost 0 bases and the V segment lost 5 bases, leaving 7 bases of the junction unmatched. CDR1 is MNHEY, CDR2 SMNVEV, per germline (reference sequence). The CDR3 sequence is 16 residues long.

V usage is TRBV5-1 and J usage is TRBJ2-7; D unresolved. The germline gives CDR1 SGHRS, CDR2 YFSETQ. Trimming took 1 base from V and 0 from J, leaving 11 bases between them. There are 15 residues in the CDR3. The CDR3 DNA follows: TGCGCCAGCAGCTTGATCGGGTCACCCTCCTACGAGCAGTACTTC. Its protein is CASSLIGSPSYEQYF. The full variable domain, with the rest looked up from reference TRBV5-1 and TRBJ2-7, is KAGVTQTPRYLIKTRGQQVTLSCSPISGHRSVSWYQQTPGQGLQFLFEYFSETQRNKGNFPGRFSGRQFSNSRSEMNVSTLELGDSALYLCASSLIGSPSYEQYFGPGTRLTVT.

The rearrangement links TRBV4-2 to TRBJ1-2, with D possibly being TRBD1 (5 bases). The V end lost 0 bases, the J end lost 4 bases, and 12 bases lay between the germline ends. From germline, CDR1 is LGHNA and CDR2 YNFKEQ. This CDR3 spans 15 amino acids. The CDR3 bases are TGTGCCAGCAGCCAAGAGATAGGGGAGGGCTATGGCTACACCTTC. Its protein product is CASSQEIGEGYGYTF.

This CDR3 reads CASSIGQGAQKETQYF. CDR3 nucleotides: TGTGCCAGTAGTATAGGTCAGGGGGCACAGAAAGAGACCCAGTACTTC. The genes are TRBV19 and TRBJ2-5; the match to TRBD1 covers 8 bases. V trimming: 1 base; J trimming: 3 bases; junction bases outside the gene matches: 7. Germline lookup yields CDR1 LNHDA and CDR2 SQIVND (reference sequence). The CDR3 totals 16 residues.

The rearrangement links TRBV11-2 to TRBJ1-4; 11 nucleotides align to TRBD1. Germline V gene data show CDR1 as SGHAT and CDR2 as FQNNGV. Trimming removed 5 bases from V and 8 bases from J; junction bases left unmatched: 4. The CDR3 sequence is 14 residues long. The CDR3 loop reads CASSLGQGVEKLFF. Written as DNA, the CDR3 is TGTGCCAGCAGCCTGGGACAGGGGGTAGAAAAACTGTTTTTT.

The genes are TRBV11-2 and TRBJ2-1; D not resolved. The V gene lost 2 bases and the J gene lost 5 bases, with 10 bases spanning the gap. Germline V CDR1 and CDR2: SGHAT, FQNNGV. The CDR3 has 14 amino acids. CDR3 coding DNA: TGTGCCAGCAGCTTAAATTGGGGAAACAATGAGCAGTTCTTC. Translation gives CASSLNWGNNEQFF.

The chain uses TRBV9 and TRBJ2-7; a possible D gene is TRBD1 (6 bases). The V gene lost 5 bases and the J gene lost 5 bases, with 11 bases spanning the gap. The CDR3 has 12 residues. Per germline, CDR1 SGDLS and CDR2 YYNGEE. CDR3 sequence: CASSRGFDEQYF. CDR3 DNA: TGTGCCAGCAGTAGGGGGTTCGACGAGCAGTACTTC.

J is TRBJ2-7 and V is TRBV11-2; 10 bases match TRBD1. V was pared by 9 bases and J by 7 bases, with 12 bases of the junction left unmatched. The CDR3 consists of 14 residues. Germline V CDR1 and CDR2: SGHAT, FQNNGV. In DNA form, the CDR3 reads TGTGCCAGTGGGGTTGGGACAGGGGCTCTTGAGCAGTACTTC. Protein: CASGVGTGALEQYF.

The V call is TRBV6-6, the J call TRBJ2-1; D call uncertain. Germline CDR1 and CDR2: MNHNY and SVGAGI (reference sequence). The CDR3 spans 15 residues. Trimming left V 7 bases short and J 0 bases short, with 13 bases between. DNA for the CDR3: TGTGCCAGCACCCGCGGTAGGAGCTCCTACAATGAGCAGTTCTTC. As protein: CASTRGRSSYNEQFF.

The genes are TRBV6-5 and TRBJ1-4, with D perhaps TRBD1 (6 bases). Germline CDR1 is MNHEY and CDR2 is SVGAGI. The germline V and J ends were trimmed by 4 bases and 8 bases, with 17 bases remaining between them. The CDR3 contains 15 residues. The CDR3 region is CASSLQGGGLEKLFF. The CDR3 DNA reads as TGTGCCAGCAGTTTGCAGGGAGGGGGTTTAGAAAAACTGTTTTTT.

The genes are TRBV7-2 and TRBJ1-1, with TRBD1 matching 8 bases. Trimming cost V 2 bases and J 1 base; bases outside gene matches: 12. The CDR3 has 18 residues. Germline V gene lookup returns CDR1 SGHTA and CDR2 FQGNSA. The CDR3 is CASSLTGLQGAWNTEAFF. CDR3 coding DNA: TGTGCCAGCAGCTTAACTGGCCTTCAGGGGGCATGGAACACTGAAGCTTTCTTT.

CDR3 in DNA: TGTGCCAGCAGTGAAGGGGGGGCCAAAAACATTCAGTACTTC. This translates into CASSEGGAKNIQYF. The chain has TRBV6-5 and TRBJ2-4; possibly TRBD1 or TRBD2 for D (6 bases each). V gave up 5 bases and J gave up 1 base, with 9 bases separating them. The CDR3 runs 14 residues. Germline V gene lookup returns CDR1 MNHEY and CDR2 SVGAGI.

The chain joins TRBV28 to TRBJ2-7; D remains ambiguous. Deletions cut 5 bases from V and 2 bases from J, with 13 bases between. The CDR3 spans 14 residues. The germline gives CDR1 MDHEN, CDR2 SYDVKM. The CDR3 DNA reads as TGTGCCAGCAGTCCCACCGCGGAACCCTACGAGCAGTACTTC. This translates into CASSPTAEPYEQYF.